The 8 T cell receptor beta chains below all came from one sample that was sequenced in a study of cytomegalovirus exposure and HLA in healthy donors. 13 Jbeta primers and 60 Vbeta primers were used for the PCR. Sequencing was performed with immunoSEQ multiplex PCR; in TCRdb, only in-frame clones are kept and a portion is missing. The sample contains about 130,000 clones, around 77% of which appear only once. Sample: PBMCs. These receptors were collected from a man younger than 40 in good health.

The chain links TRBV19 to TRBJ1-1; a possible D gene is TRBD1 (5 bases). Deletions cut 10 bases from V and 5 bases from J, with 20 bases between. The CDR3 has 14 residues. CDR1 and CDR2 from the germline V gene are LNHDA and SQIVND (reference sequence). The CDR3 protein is CATREKDGGTEAFF. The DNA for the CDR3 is TGTGCCACCCGAGAAAAGGACGGGGGGACTGAAGCTTTCTTT.

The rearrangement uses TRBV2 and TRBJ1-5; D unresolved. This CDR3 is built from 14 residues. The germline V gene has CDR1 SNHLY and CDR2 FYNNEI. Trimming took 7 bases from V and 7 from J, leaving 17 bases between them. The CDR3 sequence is CASTEANPLQPQHF. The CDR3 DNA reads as TGTGCCAGCACCGAGGCTAACCCGCTGCAGCCCCAGCATTTT.

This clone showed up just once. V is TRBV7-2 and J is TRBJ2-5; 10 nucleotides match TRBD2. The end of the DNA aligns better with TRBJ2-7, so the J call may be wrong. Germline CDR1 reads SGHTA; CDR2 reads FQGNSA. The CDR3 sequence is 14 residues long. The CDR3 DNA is TGTGCCAGCACCCCTAGCGGGGGAACCTACGAGCAGTACTTC. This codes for CASTPSGGTYEQYF.

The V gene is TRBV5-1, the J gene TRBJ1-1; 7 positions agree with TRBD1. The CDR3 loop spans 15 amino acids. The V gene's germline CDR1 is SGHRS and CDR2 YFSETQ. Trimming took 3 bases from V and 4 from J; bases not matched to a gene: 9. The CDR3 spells CASSSSEGAGTEAFF. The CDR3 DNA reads TGCGCCAGCAGCTCCTCGGAGGGGGCGGGCACTGAAGCTTTCTTT.

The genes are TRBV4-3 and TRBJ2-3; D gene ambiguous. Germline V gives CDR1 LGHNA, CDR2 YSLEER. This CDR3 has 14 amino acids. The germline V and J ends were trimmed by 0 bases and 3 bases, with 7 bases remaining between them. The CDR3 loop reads CASSQDTATDTQYF. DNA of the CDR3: TGCGCCAGCAGCCAAGACACTGCAACAGATACGCAGTATTTT.

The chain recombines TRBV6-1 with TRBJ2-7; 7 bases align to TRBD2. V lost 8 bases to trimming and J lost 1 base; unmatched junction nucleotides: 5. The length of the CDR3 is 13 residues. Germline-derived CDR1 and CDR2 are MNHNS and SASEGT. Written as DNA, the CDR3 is TGTGCCAGCCGAGGAGCGGGGTCCTACGAGCAGTACTTC. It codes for CASRGAGSYEQYF.

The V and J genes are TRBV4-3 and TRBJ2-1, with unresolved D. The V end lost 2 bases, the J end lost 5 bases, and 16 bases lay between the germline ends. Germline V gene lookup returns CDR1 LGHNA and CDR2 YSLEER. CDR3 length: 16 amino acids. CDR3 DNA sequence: TGCGCCAGCAGCCAATCCCTGGCGAGAGGTGACAATGAGCAGTTCTTC. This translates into CASSQSLARGDNEQFF.

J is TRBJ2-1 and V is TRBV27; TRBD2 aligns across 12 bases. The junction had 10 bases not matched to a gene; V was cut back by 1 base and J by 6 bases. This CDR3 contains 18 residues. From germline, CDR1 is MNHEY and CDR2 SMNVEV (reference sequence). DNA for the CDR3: TGTGCCAGCAGTTTATTCTGGCTAGCGGGAGGGCCAGCCAATGAGCAGTTCTTC. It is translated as CASSLFWLAGGPANEQFF.